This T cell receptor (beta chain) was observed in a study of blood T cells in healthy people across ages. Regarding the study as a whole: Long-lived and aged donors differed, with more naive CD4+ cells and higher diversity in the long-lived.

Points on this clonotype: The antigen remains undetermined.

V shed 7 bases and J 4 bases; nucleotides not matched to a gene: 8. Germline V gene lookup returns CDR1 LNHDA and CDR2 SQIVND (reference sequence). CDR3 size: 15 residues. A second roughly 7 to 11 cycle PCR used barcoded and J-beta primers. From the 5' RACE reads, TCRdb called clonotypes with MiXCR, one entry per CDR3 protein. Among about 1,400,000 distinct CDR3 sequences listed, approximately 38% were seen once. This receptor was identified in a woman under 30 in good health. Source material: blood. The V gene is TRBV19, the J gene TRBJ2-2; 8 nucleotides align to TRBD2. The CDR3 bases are TGTGCCAGTACCATGGGACTAGTGATCACCGGGGAGCTGTTTTTT. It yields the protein CASTMGLVITGELFF.